What follows is one T cell receptor beta chain and its context. Using immunoSEQ multiplex PCR, the repertoire was profiled, and TCRdb retains in-frame clones only, with some absent. The table lists 20,000 to 25,000 clones, around 92% of them singletons, with over 40% in the top ten. The data derive from a study of graft-versus-host responses after intestinal transplantation. V lost 5 bases to trimming and J lost 4 bases; unmatched junction nucleotides: 11. CDR3 length: 16 amino acids. Germline V gives CDR1 SEHNR, CDR2 FQNEAQ (reference sequence). Sequencing was performed on PBMCs, taken about 9 months after intestinal transplant. The rearrangement joins TRBV7-9 to TRBJ1-2, with 9 bases fitting TRBD1. The receptor was derived from a human patient who received an intestinal transplant, so some T cells may come from the graft donor. CDR3: CASSPRSGTGSYGYTF. The DNA of the CDR3 is TGTGCCAGCAGCCCAAGGTCCGGGACAGGGAGCTATGGCTACACCTTC.